The 21 T cell receptor beta chains given below trace back to one sample, sequenced in a study of shared clonotypes between healthy human individuals. Method: immunoSEQ multiplex PCR; TCRdb's copy keeps in-frame clones and lacks some. The table shows roughly 1,000,000 clones, with around 78% occurring only once. The sample comprised memory CD4+ T cells from PBMCs. As to subset: CD45RA-negative fraction. Receptors originate from a man in his late teens or twenties in good health. Some clones in this sample may be carry-over from other donors' samples.

This chain connects TRBV7-3 to TRBJ1-2; D ambiguous. V was pared by 2 bases and J by 5 bases, with 12 bases between. The CDR3 totals 14 residues. Germline CDR1 is SGHTA and CDR2 is FQGTGA. The CDR3 bases are TGTGCCAGCAGCTTAGGGCCGGGAGTTTATGGCTACACCTTC. Translated: CASSLGPGVYGYTF.

This clone was seen a few times. The chain recombines TRBV6-5 with TRBJ1-1; D not certain. Per the germline V gene, CDR1 is MNHEY and CDR2 is SVGAGI. The CDR3 is made up of 13 amino acids. V was cut by 7 bases and J by 0 bases, with 9 bases left in between. The CDR3 loop reads CASNPTLNTEAFF. The CDR3 bases are TGTGCCAGCAATCCGACCCTGAACACTGAAGCTTTCTTT.

J is TRBJ2-7 and V is TRBV5-1; 8 nucleotides align to TRBD1. The germline V gene encodes CDR1 SGHRS and CDR2 YFSETQ. Unmatched junction bases numbered 14, after V lost 3 bases and J lost 3 bases. CDR3 length: 17 residues. In nucleotides, the CDR3 is TGCGCCAGCAGCTACACACCGACAGGGGACAACGGCTACGAGCAGTACTTC. Encoded protein: CASSYTPTGDNGYEQYF.

The rearrangement links TRBV27 to TRBJ1-5; no clear D gene. Deletions cut 5 bases from V and 7 bases from J, with 15 bases between. The CDR3 runs to 14 residues. Germline V lookup: CDR1 MNHEY, CDR2 SMNVEV (reference sequence). DNA of the CDR3: TGTGCCAGCAGTCCCACGATTGCCTGGCAGCCCCAGCATTTT. It translates to CASSPTIAWQPQHF.

This chain links TRBV28 with TRBJ1-3; tentatively, D is TRBD1 (5 bases). Germline CDR1 MDHEN, CDR2 SYDVKM. The CDR3 consists of 14 residues. V shed 7 bases and J shed 3 bases, with 13 bases lying between them. CDR3 sequence: CASKSQGRGNTIYF. Written as DNA, the CDR3 is TGTGCCAGCAAATCGCAGGGACGTGGAAACACCATATATTTT.

The gene calls are TRBV7-8 and TRBJ2-2; no clear D gene. The germline V gene has CDR1 SGHVS and CDR2 FQNEAQ. V lost 5 bases, J lost 0 bases, and 10 bases lay in between. The CDR3 is made up of 15 amino acids. The CDR3 DNA is TGTGCCAGCAGCCACCCCCGACCGAACACCGGGGAGCTGTTTTTT. It translates to CASSHPRPNTGELFF.

The V call is TRBV28, the J call TRBJ1-1; 10 bases match TRBD1. The CDR3 contains 14 residues. Looked up from germline, CDR1 is MDHEN and CDR2 is SYDVKM. J lost 11 bases, V lost 3 bases, and 9 bases had no gene match. CDR3 in DNA: TGTGCCAGCAGTTTGGCCGGGACAGGGGCCAGGGCTTTCTTT. Translated: CASSLAGTGARAFF.

The chain carries TRBV5-4 and TRBJ2-3, with 9 bases matching TRBD1. The germline gives CDR1 SGHNT, CDR2 YYREEE (reference sequence). V lost 4 bases and J lost 4; bases outside the gene matches: 4. This CDR3 is built from 14 residues. The CDR3 loop reads CASSRQGDADTQYF. The CDR3 nucleotides are TGTGCCAGCAGCAGACAGGGGGACGCAGATACGCAGTATTTT.

CDR3 DNA: TGTGCCAGCTCACCACGGCAGGATGTCGACGAGCAGTACTTC. This encodes CASSPRQDVDEQYF. This chain links TRBV18 with TRBJ2-7; D call uncertain. This CDR3 is built from 14 residues. Trimming left V 1 base short and J 5 bases short, with 12 bases between. The V gene's germline CDR1 is KGHSH and CDR2 LQKENI.

The chain joins TRBV6-6 to TRBJ2-6; D is undetermined. The CDR3 is made up of 14 amino acids. Trimming shortened V by 4 bases and J by 0 bases, and 4 bases separated the two germline ends. Germline V gene lookup returns CDR1 MNHNY and CDR2 SVGAGI (reference sequence). CDR3 coding DNA: TGTGCCAGCAGTTTCAGCTCTGGGGCCAACGTCCTGACTTTC. Its translation is CASSFSSGANVLTF.

The count of this clone is one. The chain carries TRBV5-1 and TRBJ2-5; TRBD2 might be the D (6 bases). CDR1 SGHRS and CDR2 YFSETQ come from the germline V gene. This CDR3 contains 11 residues. Trimming took 4 bases from V and 7 from J, leaving 8 bases between them. CDR3 loop: CASSVGGTQYF. The CDR3 coding sequence is TGCGCCAGCAGCGTGGGAGGGACCCAGTACTTC.

In its sample, this clone was seen many times. The chain employs TRBV4-1 and TRBJ1-5; unclear D gene. The CDR3 has 16 amino acids. The germline V gene encodes CDR1 MGHRA and CDR2 YSYEKL. Trimming cost V 5 bases and J 0 bases, with 14 bases left between them. The CDR3, as DNA: TGCGCCAGCAGCAGGGCACCGGGTTCTAGCAATCAGCCCCAGCATTTT. It yields the protein CASSRAPGSSNQPQHF.

This clone was counted between two and nine times. The chain recombines TRBV2 with TRBJ2-6; D might be TRBD1 (5 bases). The CDR3 runs to 15 residues. Germline CDR1 is SNHLY and CDR2 is FYNNEI. Trimming cost V 6 bases and J 0 bases, with 9 bases left between them. CDR3 nucleotide sequence: TGTGCCAGCAGGCGACAGAGCTCTGGGGCCAACGTCCTGACTTTC. Protein sequence: CASRRQSSGANVLTF.

The CDR3 loop is CARGSDSTDTQYF. CDR3 in DNA: TGTGCCAGGGGGTCGGACAGCACAGATACGCAGTATTTT. The rearrangement links TRBV7-9 to TRBJ2-3; unclear D gene. Looked up from germline, CDR1 is SEHNR and CDR2 is FQNEAQ (reference sequence). The V and J ends lost 9 bases and 0 bases respectively, with 10 bases between them. The CDR3 totals 13 residues.

This clone has only a few counts. The chain has TRBV5-1 and TRBJ1-3; D remains ambiguous. The CDR3 length is 16 residues. In germline, CDR1 is SGHRS, CDR2 YFSETQ. V was trimmed by 2 bases and J by 0 bases, leaving 12 bases between them. The DNA for the CDR3 is TGCGCCAGCAGCTTAATCACGCCGTACTCTGGAAACACCATATATTTT. Translation gives CASSLITPYSGNTIYF.

The chain employs TRBV5-6 and TRBJ2-7; D may be TRBD1 or TRBD2 (5 bases each). CDR1 is SGHDT, CDR2 YYEEEE, per germline. This CDR3 comprises 16 residues. Deletions cut 4 bases from V and 0 bases from J, with 17 bases between. In nucleotides, the CDR3 is TGTGCCAGCAGCCTTTACGGCGCAGGGAGCTCCTACGAGCAGTACTTC. Encoded protein: CASSLYGAGSSYEQYF.

The CDR3 sequence is CASIRTALHSSPQHF. CDR3 DNA: TGTGCCAGCATTCGGACGGCGCTCCACTCCAGCCCCCAGCATTTT. The V gene is TRBV28, the J gene TRBJ1-5; D not resolved. CDR1 and CDR2 (germline): MDHEN, SYDVKM. The CDR3 is made up of 15 amino acids. V gave up 7 bases and J gave up 10 bases, with 23 bases separating them. The full variable domain, completed using reference TRBV28 and TRBJ1-5, is DVKVTQSSRYLVKRTGEKVFLECVQDMDHENMFWYRQDPGLGLRLIYFSYDVKMKEKGDIPEGYSVSREKKERFSLILESASTNQTSMYLCASIRTALHSSPQHFGDGTRLSIL.

The J gene is TRBJ1-4, the V gene TRBV9; D is ambiguous. Germline V gives CDR1 SGDLS, CDR2 YYNGEE. The CDR3 sequence is 15 residues long. V lost 0 bases, J lost 3 bases, and 9 bases lay in between. The chain's CDR3 is CASSVGTQANEKLFF. In DNA form, the CDR3 reads TGTGCCAGCAGCGTAGGGACCCAGGCTAATGAAAAACTGTTTTTT.

This sequence joins TRBV9 and TRBJ1-1, with 7 bases lining up with TRBD1. CDR3 length: 15 amino acids. Trimming took 3 bases from V and 0 from J; bases not matched to a gene: 5. Germline V gene data show CDR1 as SGDLS and CDR2 as YYNGEE. The CDR3 nucleotides read TGTGCCAGCAGCGAGGGGACAGTTCTGAACACTGAAGCTTTCTTT. Translating gives CASSEGTVLNTEAFF.

The chain recombines TRBV2 with TRBJ1-1; the D gene is possibly TRBD1 (6 bases). The germline V gene has CDR1 SNHLY and CDR2 FYNNEI. The V end lost 4 bases, the J end lost 10 bases, and 19 bases lay between the germline ends. This CDR3 has 14 amino acids. The CDR3 loop reads CASSASTGAGVAFF. The CDR3 DNA reads TGTGCCAGCAGTGCTAGCACGGGGGCTGGGGTAGCTTTCTTT. Full variable domain (remainder filled in from reference TRBV2 and TRBJ1-1): EPEVTQTPSHQVTQMGQEVILRCVPISNHLYFYWYRQILGQKVEFLVSFYNNEISEKSEIFDDQFSVERPDGSNFTLKIRSTKLEDSAMYFCASSASTGAGVAFFGQGTRLTVV.

The V call is TRBV28, the J call TRBJ1-1, with D possibly being TRBD1 (5 bases). There are 12 residues in the CDR3. With 5 bases removed from V and 6 bases from J, the gap between germline ends came to 10 bases. The germline V gene encodes CDR1 MDHEN and CDR2 SYDVKM. CDR3 DNA sequence: TGTGCCAGCAGTATCCCAGGGTCTGAAGCTTTCTTT. Protein product: CASSIPGSEAFF.